The next 4 T cell receptor beta chains were all read from a single sample in a study of T cell responses to AZD1222 COVID-19 vaccine. TCRdb's copy holds only in-frame clones and misses some; the assay was immunoSEQ multiplex PCR. In the table there are 90,000 to 150,000 clones, more than 80% of which are singletons. Sample: peripheral blood, taken 28 days after the second dose of the MenACWY control vaccine. These receptor sequences come from an adult who received the MenACWY meningococcal vaccine as a control.

This clone appeared once. The chain employs TRBV7-8 and TRBJ2-1; D may be TRBD1 (5 bases). Per the germline V gene, CDR1 is SGHVS and CDR2 is FQNEAQ. The V end lost 0 bases, the J end lost 4 bases, and 10 bases lay between the germline ends. The CDR3 totals 15 residues. CDR3 amino acids: CASSLAGARYNEQFF. CDR3 nucleotides: TGTGCCAGCAGCTTAGCTGGGGCGAGGTACAATGAGCAGTTCTTC. Looking up the rest from reference TRBV7-8 and TRBJ2-1 gives the full variable domain: GAGVSQSPRYKVAKRGQDVALRCDPISGHVSLFWYQQALGQGPEFLTYFQNEAQLDKSGLPSDRFFAERPEGSVSTLKIQRTQQEDSAVYLCASSLAGARYNEQFFGPGTRLTVL.

The V and J genes are TRBV11-2 and TRBJ1-2; D is perhaps TRBD1 (6 bases). Trimming took 3 bases from V and 4 from J, leaving 12 bases between them. CDR1 is SGHAT and CDR2 is FQNNGV in the germline V gene. The CDR3 is 14 amino acids. Here the CDR3 reads CASSFGGHGYGYTF. The DNA of the CDR3 is TGTGCCAGCAGCTTTGGGGGGCATGGCTATGGCTACACCTTC.

The chain employs TRBV2 and TRBJ2-5; D is uncertain. Trimming stripped 8 bases from V and 5 bases from J, with 6 bases between. Germline CDR1 reads SNHLY; CDR2 reads FYNNEI. The CDR3 sequence is 10 residues long. CDR3 region: CASGVETQYF. The CDR3 coding sequence is TGTGCCAGCGGCGTGGAGACCCAGTACTTC.

The chain is built from TRBV12-3 or TRBV12-4 and TRBJ2-7; D possibly corresponds to TRBD1 (6 bases). The CDR3 is 13 residues long. Trimming stripped 5 bases from V and 2 bases from J, with 10 bases between. The CDR3 DNA is TGTGCCAGCAGTAGCGGACAGCCCTACGAGCAGTACTTC. Encoded protein: CASSSGQPYEQYF.